One and the same sample provided the 13 T cell receptor beta chains below, sequenced in a study of blood T cell repertoires in COVID-19. TCRdb keeps only in-frame clones here, not all; method: immunoSEQ multiplex PCR. The sample has about 62,000 clones, roughly 71% seen once. What was sequenced was peripheral blood. These receptors all stem from a woman between 45 and 60 years old with active or convalescent COVID-19.

The genes are TRBV6-1 and TRBJ1-6; D is ambiguous. This CDR3 contains 13 residues. V dropped 2 bases and J dropped 10 bases, with 9 bases sitting between them. Germline V gives CDR1 MNHNS, CDR2 SASEGT. The CDR3 DNA is TGTGCCAGCAGTGAATATGGGCGATCACCCCTCCACTTT. As protein: CASSEYGRSPLHF.

The V and J genes are TRBV5-1 and TRBJ2-7; maybe TRBD1 (5 bases). Germline V gene data show CDR1 as SGHRS and CDR2 as YFSETQ. The CDR3 length is 14 residues. V shed 5 bases and J shed 0 bases, with 12 bases lying between them. The CDR3 DNA reads as TGCGCCAGCAGGGGAACAGGTCCCTCCTACGAGCAGTACTTC. It encodes CASRGTGPSYEQYF.

The chain joins TRBV18 to TRBJ1-2, with TRBD1 matching 9 bases. Germline CDR1 reads KGHSH; CDR2 reads LQKENI. The V and J ends lost 1 base and 4 bases, in that order; junction bases with no gene match: 4. The CDR3 covers 15 residues. The CDR3 loop is CASSPRTGESYGYTF. Written as DNA, the CDR3 is TGTGCCAGCTCACCACGGACAGGGGAGAGCTATGGCTACACCTTC.

The chain combines TRBV9 with TRBJ2-2; a weak D match, TRBD1 (5 bases). Germline V gene lookup returns CDR1 SGDLS and CDR2 YYNGEE. V dropped 4 bases and J dropped 8 bases, with 12 bases sitting between them. The CDR3 spans 13 residues. For the CDR3, the DNA is TGTGCCAGCAGCCCCACGAAGGGGGGGGAGCTGTTTTTT. Translating gives CASSPTKGGELFF.

V usage is TRBV29-1 and J usage is TRBJ2-1; D remains unclear. Per germline, CDR1 SQVTM and CDR2 ANQGSEA. There are 11 residues in the CDR3. Deletions cut 2 bases from V and 7 bases from J, with 6 bases between. CDR3 residues: CSVETVNEQFF. CDR3 in DNA: TGCAGCGTTGAAACGGTGAATGAGCAGTTCTTC.

This chain uses TRBV7-9 with TRBJ1-2; a weak D match, TRBD1 (6 bases). V was cut by 4 bases and J by 0 bases, with 12 bases left in between. There are 15 residues in the CDR3. Germline CDR1 reads SEHNR; CDR2 reads FQNEAQ (reference sequence). CDR3 sequence: CASSYGTQANYGYTF. In DNA, the CDR3 is TGTGCCAGCAGCTACGGGACACAGGCTAACTATGGCTACACCTTC.

The count of this clone is one. The chain recombines TRBV6-5 with TRBJ2-1, with unresolved D. Germline loops: CDR1 MNHEY, CDR2 SVGAGI. V was cut by 2 bases and J by 3 bases, with 11 bases left in between. The CDR3 length is 15 residues. This CDR3 is CASSYSRVYYNEQFF. The CDR3 nucleotides read TGTGCCAGCAGTTACAGCCGCGTCTACTACAATGAGCAGTTCTTC.

V is TRBV5-1 and J is TRBJ1-2; possible D gene TRBD1, 5 bases. Deletions cut 2 bases from V and 2 bases from J, with 10 bases between. The V gene's germline CDR1 is SGHRS and CDR2 YFSETQ. The length of the CDR3 is 14 residues. For the CDR3, the DNA is TGCGCCAGCAGCTTTTCCCAGGGCAACTATGGCTACACCTTC. It translates to CASSFSQGNYGYTF. The complete variable domain, with remaining parts taken from reference TRBV5-1 and TRBJ1-2, reads KAGVTQTPRYLIKTRGQQVTLSCSPISGHRSVSWYQQTPGQGLQFLFEYFSETQRNKGNFPGRFSGRQFSNSRSEMNVSTLELGDSALYLCASSFSQGNYGYTFGSGTRLTVV.

The V call is TRBV5-1, the J call TRBJ2-2, with 8 bases identical to TRBD1. The CDR3 contains 15 residues. J gave up 2 bases and V 3 bases, and 3 bases lay outside the gene matches. Germline loops: CDR1 SGHRS, CDR2 YFSETQ. Here the CDR3 DNA reads TGCGCCAGCAGCTCGGGACAGGCTAACACCGGGGAGCTGTTTTTT. It specifies CASSSGQANTGELFF.

V usage is TRBV10-3 and J usage is TRBJ2-7, with TRBD1 as a possible D gene (5 bases). CDR1 and CDR2 (germline): ENHRY, SYGVKD. V lost 10 bases and J 2 bases, leaving 9 bases between the germline ends. This CDR3 contains 11 residues. The CDR3 bases are TGTGCCACCCGCAGGGCCTACGAGCAGTACTTC. Residues: CATRRAYEQYF.

V is TRBV7-8 and J is TRBJ2-4; tentatively, D is TRBD1 (7 bases). Germline V gives CDR1 SGHVS, CDR2 FQNEAQ. The CDR3 length is 17 residues. The V and J ends lost 5 bases and 0 bases respectively, with 17 bases between them. As DNA, the CDR3 is TGTGCCAGCAGCCGAGGGGGCGGAGGGCTAGCCAAAAACATTCAGTACTTC. Its protein is CASSRGGGGLAKNIQYF.

The CDR3 region has the DNA TGTGCCAGCAGCTCTTGGACTAGCGGGACGGGCGATGAGCAGTTCTTC. Translation gives CASSSWTSGTGDEQFF. The chain combines TRBV9 with TRBJ2-1; 12 bases match TRBD2. CDR1 SGDLS and CDR2 YYNGEE come from the germline V gene. Trimming removed 4 bases from V and 8 bases from J; junction bases left unmatched: 10. The CDR3 covers 16 residues.

The sample holds a few counts of this clone. The chain joins TRBV11-1 to TRBJ2-7; D unresolved. Trimming stripped 5 bases from V and 2 bases from J, with 13 bases between. The CDR3 runs 14 residues. Germline V gives CDR1 SGHAT, CDR2 FQDESV (reference sequence). In DNA, the CDR3 is TGTGCCAGCAGCCCTCGAGAACGTGCCTACGAGCAGTACTTC. This sequence encodes CASSPRERAYEQYF.